The next 3 T cell receptor beta chains were all read from a single sample in a study of T cells expressing NK-cell markers. TCRdb re-called the 5' RACE reads; one entry per CDR3 protein, DNA not given. The table lists roughly 430,000 distinct CDR3 sequences, with 6% to 8% in the top ten. The sequencing sample was made of blood T cells: a sorted CD56 or NKG2C T cell subset, CD4+ or CD8+ T cells, or bulk PBMC T cells (not recorded which). All receptors derive from a woman aged 18 to 75 in good health.

This sequence joins TRBV7-3 and TRBJ2-1. Germline V gene sequence: CDR1 SGHTA, CDR2 FQGTGA. This CDR3 comprises 14 residues. The CDR3 sequence is CASSFVGPDNEQFF.

The chain has TRBV5-1 and TRBJ2-7. The CDR3 runs to 14 residues. The germline V gene encodes CDR1 SGHRS and CDR2 YFSETQ. This chain's CDR3 is CASSLEIRIYEQYF.

The chain joins TRBV6-1 to TRBJ2-2; the D gene TCRdb calls, TRBD1, cannot be checked with no DNA. The CDR3 sequence is 14 residues long. Germline lookup yields CDR1 MNHNS and CDR2 SASEGT. The chain's CDR3 is CASIPGPSTGELFF.